Below are 3 T cell receptor beta chains sequenced from a single sample in a study of OX40 agonist ivuxolimab in advanced cancers. Sequenced by immunoSEQ multiplex PCR; TCRdb stores in-frame clones only, minus some. The sample has about 38,000 clones, 87% seen once. The sample here was CD4+ or CD8+ T cells sorted from blood, taken in a trial of the OX40 agonist ivuxolimab. These receptors all come from an adult with an advanced solid tumor such as melanoma, head and neck, liver or kidney cancer.

This clone was observed once. V usage is TRBV6-1 and J usage is TRBJ1-6; TRBD1 matches at 7 bases. This CDR3 is built from 12 residues. V gave up 7 bases and J gave up 13 bases; unmatched junction bases: 7. Germline V gene data show CDR1 as MNHNS and CDR2 as SASEGT. The CDR3: CASTTGNIPLHF. CDR3 in DNA: TGTGCCAGCACGACAGGGAACATCCCCCTCCACTTT.

V usage is TRBV10-3 and J usage is TRBJ1-4; tentative D call: TRBD1 (5 bases). CDR3 length: 15 residues. Trimming took off 0 bases at V and 8 bases at J, with 13 bases between the two ends. In germline, CDR1 is ENHRY, CDR2 SYGVKD. The CDR3 sequence is CAISESGRVGEKLFF. The CDR3 DNA reads as TGTGCCATCAGTGAGTCGGGCAGGGTCGGGGAAAAACTGTTTTTT.

The chain links TRBV5-1 to TRBJ1-3; D not resolved. The CDR3 is 15 residues long. The germline V and J ends were trimmed by 3 bases and 0 bases, with 10 bases remaining between them. Germline-derived CDR1 and CDR2 are SGHRS and YFSETQ. CDR3 amino acids: CASSSALSSGNTIYF. DNA for the CDR3: TGCGCCAGCAGCTCGGCATTAAGCTCTGGAAACACCATATATTTT.